This T cell receptor (beta chain) was identified in a study of identical twins listed by TCRdb under 2016. Notes on the research overall: TCR alpha and beta repertoires from monozygotic twins, unrelated adults of various ages and cord blood were deep-sequenced to test whether fetal clonotypes persist. To rule out contamination, the twin experiments were replicated at different times with different library preparation protocols. The paper as a whole reports these results and caveats: The excess sharing between twins in beta out-of-frame sequences was weaker because fewer shared sequences reduced the signal-to-noise ratio. Out-of-frame TCR alpha sharing in monozygotic twins was systematically underestimated by recombination models, whereas sharing between unrelated individuals was in agreement with the recombination models. Because the same donors could not be followed over many years, conclusions were based on cross-sectional statistical analysis. Invariant T cells such as MAIT and iNKT could partly confound zero-insertion analyses, although diverse VJ usage argued against such confounding for most clonotypes. Out-of-frame TCR alpha sequences shared between twins showed an excess of low generation-probability sequences compared with coincidental sharing between unrelated individuals. Fewer insertions were carried by abundant cord blood beta clonotypes, a similar but weaker trend appeared in young adult naive repertoires, and no such trend appeared in memory repertoires.

This clonotype was observed a single time. The antigen this receptor binds is unknown. No quality values exist for individual bases; no much larger clone is one base distant. A lone read offers only weak evidence. V and J are trimmed by 2 bases and 5 bases, and the gene matches miss 7 bases of the junction. Including the terminal cysteine and phenylalanine, the CDR3 comprises 15 residues. Only CDR3 DNA is held: 45 bases, read in frame from base 1. As encoded in the germline V gene (reference sequence), CDR1 is SSHAT while CDR2 is FNYEAQ. The library relied on 5' RACE. The instrument was an Illumina HiSeq 2000. Template switching introduced a universal primer binding site; the final cDNA contained a unique molecular identifier, enabling accurate counting of TCR cDNA molecules. Specific primers in the conserved constant-segment region were used to synthesize first-strand cDNA for the TCR alpha and beta chains. To control for contamination, every cDNA library was double barcoded, receiving both a SMART-Mk sample barcode and Illumina barcodes. TruSeq adapter sequences, together with Illumina sample barcodes, were added in two successive PCR steps. Sequencing of the TCR alpha and beta cDNA libraries was done on the Illumina HiSeq platform using custom primers. In the paper's pipeline: Raw reads were processed with MiGEC to extract unique molecular identifiers, and MiXCR was used to determine CDR3 positions. For each individual, recombination models were inferred using an EM algorithm with the repgenHMM and IGoR tools. Shared clonotype analysis was performed with the tcR package in R, normalizing sharing by the product of cloneset sizes. To study raw recombination without the effects of thymic and clonal selection, out-of-frame nonproductive sequences were analyzed. The public reads were reanalyzed by TCRdb: fastp trimming at Q25, MiXCR alignment, in-frame beta chains only. Records with the same CDR3 protein are collapsed into one entry carrying the most frequent genes and DNA. V and J calls and clone size were set by TCRdb, not the authors. This sample gives roughly 720,000 distinct CDR3 sequences in total; 15% to 20% of them show up just once. 10% to 15% of the sample rests with the top ten.

Only healthy Caucasian donors were included. Three pairs of female monozygotic twins, all aged roughly 18 to 29 years, were included in the twin cohort. RNA for TCR libraries was isolated from peripheral blood mononuclear cells. These data also featured in a second study, about T cells expressing NK-cell markers. Reported in the second study: In sorted CD3+CD56+NKG2C+, CD3+CD56+NKG2C- and CD3+CD56-NKG2C+ T-cell subsets from eight donors, TCR beta-chain repertoires were profiled. Of the eight sequenced donors, seven were found to be HCMV-seropositive and one was found to be HCMV-seronegative. To restrict sorting to alphabetaTCR-expressing T cells, an anti-gammadeltaTCR antibody was added in several experiments. In roughly 6 donors, the dominant CD3+CD56+NKG2C+ clonotypes were found to rank among the top 10 CD8+ clonotypes and to make up roughly 1.0-7.5% of CD8+ T cells. Those dominant clonotypes were again the most abundant among CD3+CD56-NKG2C+ cells in a handful of donors, at roughly 25-60.1%. Whether the expanded NKG2C-expressing T cell clones were specific for HCMV antigens remained unclear. Randomly selected healthy volunteers, three men and five women, were used as the eight sequenced donors. HCMV-specific IgG was detected in serum with a commercial ELISA kit to determine HCMV serostatus. For 5 or 6 donors, unsorted PBMC were also used to sequence bulk peripheral blood T-cell repertoires. MIGEC was used to demultiplex reads and group the reads by UMI, and MiTCR was used to assemble and quantify clonotypes. Only TCR cDNA sequences supported by at least two reads were kept to exclude erroneous sequences. The tcR package was used for downstream repertoire analysis, and clonotypes were matched across fractions by CDR3 nucleotide sequence plus V segment. VDJmatch was used to annotate antigen specificity against VDJdb, with one amino acid substitution in CDR3 permitted.

Input material: PBMCs. In this chain, TRBV7-7 is recombined with TRBJ2-5; a stretch of 8 junction bases matches TRBD2. The clonotype was recovered from a woman aged 18-35 years in good health. The nucleotide sequence reads TGTGCCAGCAGCTTAAACGGGAGGGCCGGGGAGACCCAGTACTTC. Translated, this gives CASSLNGRAGETQYF.